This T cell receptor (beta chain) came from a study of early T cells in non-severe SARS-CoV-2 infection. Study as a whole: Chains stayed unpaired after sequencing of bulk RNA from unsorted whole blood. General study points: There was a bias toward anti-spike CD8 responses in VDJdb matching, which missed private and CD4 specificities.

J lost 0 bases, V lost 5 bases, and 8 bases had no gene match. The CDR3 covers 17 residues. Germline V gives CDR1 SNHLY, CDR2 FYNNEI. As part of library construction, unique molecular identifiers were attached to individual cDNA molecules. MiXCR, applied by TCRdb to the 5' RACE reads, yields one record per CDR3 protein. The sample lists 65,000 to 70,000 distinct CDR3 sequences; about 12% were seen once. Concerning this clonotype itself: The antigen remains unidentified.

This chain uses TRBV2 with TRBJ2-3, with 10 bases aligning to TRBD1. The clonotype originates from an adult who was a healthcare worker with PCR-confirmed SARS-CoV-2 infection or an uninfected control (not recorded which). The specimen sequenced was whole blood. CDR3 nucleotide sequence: TGTGCCAGCAGTTCACCGGGACAGGGGACTAGCACAGATACGCAGTATTTT. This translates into CASSSPGQGTSTDTQYF.